This T cell receptor (beta chain) came from a study of blood T cell repertoires in COVID-19. Study overall: The United States, Italy and Spain were the sources of the acute and convalescent COVID-19 samples. T cells, B-cell-depleted T cells, or PBMCs supplied cDNA or gDNA.

V dropped 5 bases and J dropped 4; count of bases not matched to a gene: 5. The germline gives CDR1 KGHSH, CDR2 LQKENI. The length of the CDR3 is 15 residues. In the original workflow: Amplifying reference gene primers gave estimates of nucleated cell counts. Measured with immunoSEQ multiplex PCR; TCRdb has only the in-frame clones, and not every one. The DNA gave D and trimming, while V, J and clone size come from that table. The data contain roughly 140,000 clones, roughly 79% of them singletons. The rearrangement joins TRBV18 to TRBJ2-7; 13 bases are shared with TRBD2. The clonotype was recovered from a human donor in a cohort sampled during active COVID-19. The sequencing input was peripheral blood. CDR3 region: CASSMGLAGLYEQYF. The CDR3 DNA follows: TGTGCCAGCTCAATGGGACTAGCGGGACTTTACGAGCAGTACTTC.